Included here is one T cell receptor (beta chain) sequence, with context. Its target antigen remains unknown. No much larger clone is present one base from it, and per-base qualities are unavailable. The CDR3 covers 16 residues, taking in both the cysteine and the phenylalanine. The DNA shown is the 48-base CDR3, in frame from base 1. The germline V gene yields KGHDR for CDR1 and SFDVKD for CDR2. Trimming takes 3 bases from V and 2 bases from J, and the germline ends sit 13 bases apart. The data were obtained in a study of blood T cell repertoires in COVID-19 (dated by TCRdb to the early 2020s). With respect to the entire study: The collaborator samples originated in the United States, Italy and Spain and spanned the acute and convalescent phases of COVID-19. The prospective study material was composed of cDNA or gDNA derived from T cells, B-cell-depleted T cells, or PBMCs. Subjects who had been exposed to COVID-19, were actively infected with it, or had recovered from it provided the deeply sampled blood TCRbeta repertoires that made up the dataset. The repertoires were released in a freely available public database meant as a resource for research on the immune response to SARS-CoV-2. Samples came from the ongoing ImmuneRACE study (first 160 participants) plus 1,254 subjects from 6 global collaborators. A de-identified subject ID, COVID-19 status, age in years and sex were almost always included in the sample metadata. Where available, HLA class I and class II types were obtained from metadata supplied by the sample provider rather than from assay-based typing. The paper's findings and limits, for the study overall: Clinical and demographic metadata were provided uncurated, with the amount varying by source and participant.

In the prospective study, participants were about 18 to 95 years old, resided in around 25 geographic areas of the United States, and were enrolled through a virtual design. Cohort assignment in the prospective study relied on participant-reported clinical history from a screening survey and a study questionnaire. Exposed participants had been in contact with someone with a PCR-confirmed or clinician-diagnosed COVID-19 case within 2 weeks of study entry. Mobile phlebotomists in the prospective study collected whole blood, serum and a nasopharyngeal or oropharyngeal swab from every participant. Participants in the prospective study had the option to provide additional blood draws and questionnaires over a roughly two-month period. Prospective study blood samples were shipped either frozen or at room temperature before DNA extraction. The immunoSEQ Assay, a bias-controlled multiplex PCR, was used to amplify TCRbeta CDR3 regions from genomic DNA. As for the original processing: Nucleated cell counts per sample were estimated from amplification of reference gene primers within the assay. To quantify the absolute abundance of each unique TCRbeta CDR3 rearrangement, sequence reads were collapsed and filtered. For each sample, productive Simpson clonality was calculated as the square root of Simpson's diversity index across productive rearrangements. Here the immuneACCESS table is served through TCRdb, limited to in-frame sequences with V and J called. Missing clones are a known gap in these copies; in checked studies unresolved V genes cover under half, and the rest lacks a known reason. The V and J calls and clone size are taken from that table; D and trimming were inferred from the DNA. Recorded for this sample are a few hundred thousand clones; roughly 89% of them occurred a single time. The leading ten clones occupy less than 3% of the sample.

The TCR sequence derives from a woman aged 50 to 60 who had been exposed to COVID-19. The sequence is built from TRBV24-1 and TRBJ2-1; possibly the D gene is TRBD2, per 6 matching bases. The specimen was PBMCs or T cells enriched from blood (not recorded which). The CDR3 region: CATSDGGTVPYNEQFF. The DNA reads as follows: TGTGCCACCAGTGATGGGGGGACTGTCCCCTACAATGAGCAGTTCTTC.